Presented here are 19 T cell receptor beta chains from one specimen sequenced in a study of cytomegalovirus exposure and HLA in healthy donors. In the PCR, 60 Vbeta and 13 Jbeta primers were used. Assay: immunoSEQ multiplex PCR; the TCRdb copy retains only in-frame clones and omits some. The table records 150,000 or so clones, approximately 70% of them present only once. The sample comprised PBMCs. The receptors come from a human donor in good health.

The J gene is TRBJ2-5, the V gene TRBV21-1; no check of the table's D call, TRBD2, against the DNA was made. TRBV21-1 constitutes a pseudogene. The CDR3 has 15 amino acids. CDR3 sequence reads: CASSKRGGSEQTQYF. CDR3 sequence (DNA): TGTGCCAGCAGCAAAAGAGGAGGCAGTGAGCAGACCCAGTACTTC.

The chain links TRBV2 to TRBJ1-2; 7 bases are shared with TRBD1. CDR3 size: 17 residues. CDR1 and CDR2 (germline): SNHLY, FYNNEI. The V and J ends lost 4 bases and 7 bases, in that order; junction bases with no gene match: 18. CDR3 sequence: CASSVGQRATVKGGYTF. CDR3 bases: TGTGCCAGCAGTGTGGGACAGCGTGCAACCGTTAAGGGTGGCTACACCTTC.

The CDR3 is CSVPHEVGQRYGYTF. The CDR3, as DNA: TGCAGCGTTCCCCACGAAGTGGGACAGCGCTATGGCTACACCTTC. The chain couples TRBV29-1 to TRBJ1-2, with 7 bases that match TRBD1. This CDR3 has 15 residues. CDR1 is SQVTM, CDR2 ANQGSEA, per germline. V gave up 5 bases and J gave up 4 bases; unmatched junction bases: 13.

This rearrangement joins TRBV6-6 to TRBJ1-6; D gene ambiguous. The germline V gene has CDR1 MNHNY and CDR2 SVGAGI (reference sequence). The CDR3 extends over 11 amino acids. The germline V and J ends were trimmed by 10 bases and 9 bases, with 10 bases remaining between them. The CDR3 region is CATTMGSPLHF. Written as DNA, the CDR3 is TGTGCCACCACTATGGGTTCACCCCTCCACTTT.

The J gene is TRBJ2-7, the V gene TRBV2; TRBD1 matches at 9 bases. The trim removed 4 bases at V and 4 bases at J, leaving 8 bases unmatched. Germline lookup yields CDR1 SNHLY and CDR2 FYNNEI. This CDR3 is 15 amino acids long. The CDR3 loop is CASSGTGQGLYEQYF. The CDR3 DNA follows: TGTGCCAGCAGTGGGACGGGACAGGGACTATACGAGCAGTACTTC.

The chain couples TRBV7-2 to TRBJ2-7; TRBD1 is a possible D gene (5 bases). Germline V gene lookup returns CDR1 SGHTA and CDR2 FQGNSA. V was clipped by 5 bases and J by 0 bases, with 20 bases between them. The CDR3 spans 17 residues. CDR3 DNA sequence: TGTGCCAGCAGCCAAATCGACTGGGGCAAAAGCTCCTACGAGCAGTACTTC. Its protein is CASSQIDWGKSSYEQYF.

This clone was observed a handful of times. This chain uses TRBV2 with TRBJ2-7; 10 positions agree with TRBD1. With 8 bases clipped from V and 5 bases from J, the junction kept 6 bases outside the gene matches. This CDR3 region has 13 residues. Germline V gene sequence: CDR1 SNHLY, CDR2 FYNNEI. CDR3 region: CASLGQGIHEQYF. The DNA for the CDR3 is TGTGCCAGCCTGGGACAGGGGATCCACGAGCAGTACTTC.

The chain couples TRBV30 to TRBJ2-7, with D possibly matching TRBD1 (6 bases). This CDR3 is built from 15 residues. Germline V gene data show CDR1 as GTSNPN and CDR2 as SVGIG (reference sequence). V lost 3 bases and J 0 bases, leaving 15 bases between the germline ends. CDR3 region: CAWSRGGFSSYEQYF. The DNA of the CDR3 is TGTGCCTGGAGCCGTGGGGGCTTTAGCTCCTACGAGCAGTACTTC.

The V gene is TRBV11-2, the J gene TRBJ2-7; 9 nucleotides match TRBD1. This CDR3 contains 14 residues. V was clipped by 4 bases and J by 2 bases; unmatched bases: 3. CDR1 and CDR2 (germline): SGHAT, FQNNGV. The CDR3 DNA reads TGTGCCAGCAGCTCGAGGGACAGGGCCTACGAGCAGTACTTC. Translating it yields CASSSRDRAYEQYF.

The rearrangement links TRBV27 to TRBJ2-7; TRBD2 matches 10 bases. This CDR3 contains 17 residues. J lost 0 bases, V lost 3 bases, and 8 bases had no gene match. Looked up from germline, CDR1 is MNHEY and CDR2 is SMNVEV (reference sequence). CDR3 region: CASSFTLTSGDSYEQYF. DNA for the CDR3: TGTGCCAGCAGTTTCACCTTAACTAGCGGGGACTCCTACGAGCAGTACTTC.

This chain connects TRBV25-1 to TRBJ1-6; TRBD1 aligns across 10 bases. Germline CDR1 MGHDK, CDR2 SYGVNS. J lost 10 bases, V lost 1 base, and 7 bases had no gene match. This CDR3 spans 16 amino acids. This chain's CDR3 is CASSEWTGGSGSPLHF. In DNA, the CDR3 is TGTGCCAGCAGTGAATGGACAGGGGGTTCTGGCTCACCCCTCCACTTT.

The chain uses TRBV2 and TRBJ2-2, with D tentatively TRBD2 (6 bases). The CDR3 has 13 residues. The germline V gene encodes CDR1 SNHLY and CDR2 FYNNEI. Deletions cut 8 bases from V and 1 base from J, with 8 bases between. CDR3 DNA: TGTGCCAGCGGGGGGATGAACACCGGGGAGCTGTTTTTT. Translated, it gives CASGGMNTGELFF.

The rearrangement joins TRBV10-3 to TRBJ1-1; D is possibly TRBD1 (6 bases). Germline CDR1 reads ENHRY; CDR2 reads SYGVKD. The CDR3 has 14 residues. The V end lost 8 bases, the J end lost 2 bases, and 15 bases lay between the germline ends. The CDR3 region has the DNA TGTGCCATCCGTTTGCGGGGGGCAAACACTGAAGCTTTCTTT. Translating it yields CAIRLRGANTEAFF.

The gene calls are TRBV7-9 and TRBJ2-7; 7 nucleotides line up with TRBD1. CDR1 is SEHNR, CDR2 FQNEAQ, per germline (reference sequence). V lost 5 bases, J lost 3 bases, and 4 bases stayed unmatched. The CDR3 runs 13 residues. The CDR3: CASSKGQIYEQYF. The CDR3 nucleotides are TGTGCCAGCAGCAAGGGACAGATCTACGAGCAGTACTTC.

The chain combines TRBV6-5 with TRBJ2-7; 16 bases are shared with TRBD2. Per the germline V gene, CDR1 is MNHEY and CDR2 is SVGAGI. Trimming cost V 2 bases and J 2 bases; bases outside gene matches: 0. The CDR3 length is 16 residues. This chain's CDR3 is CASSYGTSGGAYEQYF. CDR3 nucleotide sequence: TGTGCCAGCAGTTACGGGACTAGCGGGGGGGCCTACGAGCAGTACTTC.

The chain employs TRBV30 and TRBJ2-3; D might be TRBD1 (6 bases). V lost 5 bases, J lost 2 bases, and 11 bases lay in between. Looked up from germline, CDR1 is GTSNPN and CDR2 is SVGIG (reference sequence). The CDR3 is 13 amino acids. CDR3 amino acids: CAWSRDTTDTQYF. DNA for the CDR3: TGTGCCTGGTCCCGGGACACCACAGATACGCAGTATTTT.

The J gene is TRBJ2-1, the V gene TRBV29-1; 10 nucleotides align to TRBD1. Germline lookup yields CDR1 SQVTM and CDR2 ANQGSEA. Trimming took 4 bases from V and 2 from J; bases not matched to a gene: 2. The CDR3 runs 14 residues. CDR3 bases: TGCAGCGTTGGAGGACAGGGGGCCTACAATGAGCAGTTCTTC. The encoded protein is CSVGGQGAYNEQFF.

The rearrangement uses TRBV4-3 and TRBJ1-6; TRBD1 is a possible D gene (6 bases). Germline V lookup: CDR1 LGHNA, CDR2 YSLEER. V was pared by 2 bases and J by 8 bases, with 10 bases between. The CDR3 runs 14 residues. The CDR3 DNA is TGCGCCAGCAGCCAATGGTCAGGGGATTCACCCCTCCACTTT. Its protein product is CASSQWSGDSPLHF.

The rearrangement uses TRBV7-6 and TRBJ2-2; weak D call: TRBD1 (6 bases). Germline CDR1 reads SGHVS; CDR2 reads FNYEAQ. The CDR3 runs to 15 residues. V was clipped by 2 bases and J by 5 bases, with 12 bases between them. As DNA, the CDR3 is TGTGCCAGCAGCTTATCTACAGGGCGAACCGGGGAGCTGTTTTTT. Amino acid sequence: CASSLSTGRTGELFF.